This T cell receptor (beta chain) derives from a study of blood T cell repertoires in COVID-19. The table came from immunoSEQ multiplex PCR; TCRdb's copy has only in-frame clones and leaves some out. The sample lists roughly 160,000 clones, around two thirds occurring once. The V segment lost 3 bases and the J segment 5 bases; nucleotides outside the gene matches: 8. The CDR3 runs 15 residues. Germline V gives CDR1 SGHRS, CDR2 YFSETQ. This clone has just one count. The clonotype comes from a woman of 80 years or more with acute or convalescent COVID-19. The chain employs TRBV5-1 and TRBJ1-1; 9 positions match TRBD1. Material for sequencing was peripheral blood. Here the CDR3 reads CASSSTSTGGTEAFF. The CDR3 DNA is TGCGCCAGCAGCTCAACTTCGACAGGGGGTACTGAAGCTTTCTTT. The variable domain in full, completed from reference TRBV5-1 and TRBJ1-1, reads KAGVTQTPRYLIKTRGQQVTLSCSPISGHRSVSWYQQTPGQGLQFLFEYFSETQRNKGNFPGRFSGRQFSNSRSEMNVSTLELGDSALYLCASSSTSTGGTEAFFGQGTRLTVV.